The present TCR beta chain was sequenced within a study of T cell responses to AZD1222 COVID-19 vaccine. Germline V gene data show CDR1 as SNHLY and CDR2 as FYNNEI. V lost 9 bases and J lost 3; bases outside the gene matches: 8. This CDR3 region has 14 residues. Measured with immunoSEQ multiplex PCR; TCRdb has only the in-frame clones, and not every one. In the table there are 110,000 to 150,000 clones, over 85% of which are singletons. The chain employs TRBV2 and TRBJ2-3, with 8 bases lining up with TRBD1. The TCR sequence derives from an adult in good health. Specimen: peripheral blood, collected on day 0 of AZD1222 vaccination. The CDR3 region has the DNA TGTGCCAGTACTATGGACAGGGCTACAGATACGCAGTATTTT. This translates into CASTMDRATDTQYF.